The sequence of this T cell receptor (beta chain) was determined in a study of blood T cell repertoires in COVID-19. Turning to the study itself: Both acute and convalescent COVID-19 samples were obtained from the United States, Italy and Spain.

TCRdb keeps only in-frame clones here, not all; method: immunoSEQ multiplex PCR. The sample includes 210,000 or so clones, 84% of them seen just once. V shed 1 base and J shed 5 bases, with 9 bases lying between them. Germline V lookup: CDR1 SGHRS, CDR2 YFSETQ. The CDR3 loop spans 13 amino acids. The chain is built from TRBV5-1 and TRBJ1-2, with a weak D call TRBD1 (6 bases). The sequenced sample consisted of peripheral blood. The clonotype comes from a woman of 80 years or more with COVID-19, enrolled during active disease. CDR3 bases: TGCGCCAGCAGCTTGCGACAGGATTATGGCTACACCTTC. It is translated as CASSLRQDYGYTF.